The T cell receptor beta chain described here comes from a study of T-cell memory formation after mild COVID-19. About the study: For the most part, TCR clusters were specific to one donor.

Broader study findings: Clones contracting across day 15 to 85 had a balanced CD4/CD8 profile; later expanding clones leaned CD4+. For contracting clones, CD4+ ones sat mainly in CM and EM, CD8+ in EMRA. Pre-infection memory showed some responding clones, and this suggested that cross-reactive memory joined.

TCRdb analysed the 5' RACE reads with MiXCR anew, one entry per CDR3 protein. This sample has about 390,000 distinct CDR3 sequences, with 15% to 20% found just once. The V gene's germline CDR1 is MNHEY and CDR2 SVGAGI. The CDR3 length is 12 residues. Trimming shortened V by 4 bases and J by 3 bases, and 6 bases separated the two germline ends. To note about this clonotype: Antigen specificity is unknown.

The specimen sequenced was PBMCs or a T cell subset sorted from them (not recorded which). This chain uses TRBV6-5 with TRBJ1-2, with no clear D. The TCR sequence derives from a man younger than 35 who had mild COVID-19 (a few samples of this study predate the infection). Cell type and time point are not known. Here the CDR3 DNA reads TGTGCCAGCAGTTCAGAAGACTATGGCTACACCTTC. Encoded protein: CASSSEDYGYTF.